This T cell receptor beta chain was captured in a study of blood T cell repertoires in COVID-19. Looked up from germline, CDR1 is SGDLS and CDR2 is YYNGEE. The length of the CDR3 is 13 residues. The V segment lost 3 bases and the J segment 3 bases; nucleotides outside the gene matches: 0. Profiling relied on immunoSEQ multiplex PCR, and the TCRdb table lists in-frame clones only, not all of them. In the table there are about 180,000 clones, around 82% of which are singletons. The V and J genes are TRBV9 and TRBJ2-3, with 8 bases aligning to TRBD2. Sequencing used peripheral blood. This clonotype was sampled from a woman over 75 with acute or convalescent COVID-19. CDR3 in amino acids: CASSAGGTDTQYF. Written as DNA, the CDR3 is TGTGCCAGCAGCGCGGGGGGGACAGATACGCAGTATTTT.